This TCR beta chain was sequenced during a study of PD-1 blockade in mismatch repair-deficient tumors (dated by TCRdb to the late 2010s). With regard to the full study: Between late 2013 and September 2016, the trial enrolled about 93 consecutive patients with approximately twelve mismatch repair-deficient cancer types, every one of whom had been previously treated and was progressing. Tumor-associated T cell clones in the peripheral blood of patients responding to PD-1 blockade were tracked using deep sequencing of TCR CDR3 regions. Broad study findings and their caveats: Clones residing in the tumor, which were often undetectable in blood before treatment, expanded quickly after pembrolizumab and then contracted, generally before radiologic responses.

Receptors were amplified or captured by the immunoSEQ multiplex PCR assay. As stored in TCRdb, this immuneACCESS dataset retains in-frame rearrangements with V and J assigned. A fraction of the clones does not appear; measured against another copy, unresolved V genes explain less than half of the discrepancy, and the remainder lacks a known reason. The table for this sample lists 14,000 or so clones; 65% to 90% of them were counted only once. The biggest ten clones account for under 2% of the sample. The sample holds one count of this clone. Its recognized antigen is unknown. No qualities accompany the bases; no much larger clone lies one base away. V and J are trimmed by 7 bases and 3 bases, and the gene matches miss 17 bases of the junction. The CDR3 measures 20 amino acids from cysteine to phenylalanine. The kept DNA is CDR3 alone, 60 bases in frame from the first base. Per the germline V gene, MDHEN is the CDR1 and SYDVKM is the CDR2.

For each enrolled patient, mismatch repair deficiency was established using either polymerase chain reaction or immunohistochemistry. Three patients who responded to pembrolizumab therapy underwent TCR sequencing. Pembrolizumab PD-1 blockade was prospectively tested in advanced mismatch repair-deficient cancers, regardless of tissue of origin, in the phase II trial. Peripheral blood T cell samples were gathered serially, both before PD-1 blockade started and at multiple time points afterward. Blood sampling times were expressed in weeks after the first pembrolizumab dose. The origin of this receptor is an adult with mismatch repair-deficient cancer. Material: PBMCs, obtained about 15 weeks after starting pembrolizumab. Recombination connected TRBV28 to TRBJ2-1, and 14 junctional nucleotides match TRBD2. The DNA is as follows: TGTGCCAGCAAAATTCCACCCGGGACTAGCGGGAGTTGGGGCTACAATGAGCAGTTCTTC. It translates as CASKIPPGTSGSWGYNEQFF.